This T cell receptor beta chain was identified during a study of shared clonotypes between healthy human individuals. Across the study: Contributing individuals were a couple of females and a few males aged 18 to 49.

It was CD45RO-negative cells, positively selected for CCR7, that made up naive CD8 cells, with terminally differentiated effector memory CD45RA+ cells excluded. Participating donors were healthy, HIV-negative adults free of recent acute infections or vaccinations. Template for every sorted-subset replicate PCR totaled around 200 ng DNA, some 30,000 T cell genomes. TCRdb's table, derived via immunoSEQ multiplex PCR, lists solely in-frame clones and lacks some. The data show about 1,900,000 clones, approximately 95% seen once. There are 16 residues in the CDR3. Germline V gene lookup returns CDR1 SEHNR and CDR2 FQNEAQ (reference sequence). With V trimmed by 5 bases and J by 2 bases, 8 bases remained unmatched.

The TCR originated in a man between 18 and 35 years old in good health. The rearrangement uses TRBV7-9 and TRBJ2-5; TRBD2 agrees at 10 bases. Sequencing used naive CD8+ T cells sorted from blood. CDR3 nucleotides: TGTGCCAGCAGCGCCCGGACTAGCGGTTTACAAGAGACCCAGTACTTC. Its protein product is CASSARTSGLQETQYF. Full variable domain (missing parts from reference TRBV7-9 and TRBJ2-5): DTGVSQNPRHKITKRGQNVTFRCDPISEHNRLYWYRQTLGQGPEFLTYFQNEAQLEKSRLLSDRFSAERPKGSFSTLEIQRTEQGDSAMYLCASSARTSGLQETQYFGPGTRLLVL.